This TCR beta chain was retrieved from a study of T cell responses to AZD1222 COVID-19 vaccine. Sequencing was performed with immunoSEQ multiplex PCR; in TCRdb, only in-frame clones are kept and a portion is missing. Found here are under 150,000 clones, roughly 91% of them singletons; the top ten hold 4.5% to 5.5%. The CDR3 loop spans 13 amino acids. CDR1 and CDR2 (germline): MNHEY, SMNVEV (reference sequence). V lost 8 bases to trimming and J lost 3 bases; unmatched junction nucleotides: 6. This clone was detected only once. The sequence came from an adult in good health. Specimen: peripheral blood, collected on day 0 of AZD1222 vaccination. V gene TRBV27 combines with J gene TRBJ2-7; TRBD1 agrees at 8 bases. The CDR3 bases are TGTGCCAGCGGATCCAGGGGGCTCTACGAGCAGTACTTC. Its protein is CASGSRGLYEQYF.